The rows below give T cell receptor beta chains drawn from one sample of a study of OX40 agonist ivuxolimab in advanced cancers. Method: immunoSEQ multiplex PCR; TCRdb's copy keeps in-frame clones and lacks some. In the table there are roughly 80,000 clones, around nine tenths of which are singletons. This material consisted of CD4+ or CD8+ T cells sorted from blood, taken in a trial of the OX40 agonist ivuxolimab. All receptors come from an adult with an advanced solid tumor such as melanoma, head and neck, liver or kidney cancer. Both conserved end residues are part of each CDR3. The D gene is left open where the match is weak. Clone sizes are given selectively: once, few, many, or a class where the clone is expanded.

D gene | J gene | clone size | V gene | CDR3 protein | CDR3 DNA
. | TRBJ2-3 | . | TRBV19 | CASSRRRAAADTQYF | TGTGCCAGTAGCCGACGTCGGGCAGCGGCAGATACGCAGTATTTT
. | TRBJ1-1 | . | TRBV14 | CASSWAPNTEAFF | TGTGCCAGCAGCTGGGCGCCGAACACTGAAGCTTTCTTT
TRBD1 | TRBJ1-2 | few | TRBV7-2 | CASSPGQGGAANYGYTF | TGTGCCAGCAGCCCGGGACAGGGGGGGGCGGCTAACTATGGCTACACCTTC
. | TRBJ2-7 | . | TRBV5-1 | CASSEGYEQYF | TGCGCCAGCAGCGAGGGATACGAGCAGTACTTC
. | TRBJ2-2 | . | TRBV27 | CASSTLGAGELFF | TGTGCCAGCAGCACCCTGGGGGCCGGGGAGCTGTTTTTT
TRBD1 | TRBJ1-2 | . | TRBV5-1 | CASSLEAGGYGYTF | TGCGCCAGCAGCTTGGAGGCAGGGGGCTATGGCTACACCTTC
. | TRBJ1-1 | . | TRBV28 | CASSPASGQGRNEAFF | TGTGCCAGCAGTCCCGCGTCGGGGCAGGGGAGAAATGAAGCTTTCTTT
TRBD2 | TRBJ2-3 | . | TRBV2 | CASSEGTSGESQYF | TGTGCCAGCAGTGAAGGGACTAGTGGAGAGTCGCAGTATTTT
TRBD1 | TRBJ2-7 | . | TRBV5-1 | CASSTTDRAHEQYF | TGCGCCAGCAGCACCACTGACAGGGCCCACGAGCAGTACTTC
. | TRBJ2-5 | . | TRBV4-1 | CASSPGDSQETQYF | TGCGCCAGCAGCCCGGGGGACAGTCAAGAGACCCAGTACTTC
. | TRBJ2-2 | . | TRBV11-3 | CASSYVSSGELFF | TGTGCCAGCAGCTACGTCTCATCAGGGGAGCTGTTTTTT
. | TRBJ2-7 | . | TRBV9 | CASSRDLSTYEQYF | TGTGCCAGCAGCAGGGACCTGAGTACATACGAGCAGTACTTC
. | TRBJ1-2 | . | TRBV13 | CASLSGYTF | TGTGCCAGTTTAAGTGGCTACACCTTC
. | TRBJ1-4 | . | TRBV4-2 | CASSQERVGSEKLFF | TGTGCCAGCAGCCAAGAAAGGGTCGGGAGCGAAAAACTGTTTTTT
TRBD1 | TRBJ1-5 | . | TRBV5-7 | CASSWGTASTQHF | TGTGCCAGCAGCTGGGGGACAGCCTCTACCCAGCATTTT
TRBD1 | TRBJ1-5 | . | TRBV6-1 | CASSAGTGALKGPQHF | TGTGCCAGCAGTGCCGGGACAGGGGCCCTGAAGGGGCCCCAGCATTTT
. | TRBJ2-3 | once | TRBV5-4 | CASSLGTIGVDTQYF | TGTGCCAGCAGCTTGGGGACTATCGGCGTAGATACGCAGTATTTT
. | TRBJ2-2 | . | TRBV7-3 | CASSPRLGDTGELFF | TGTGCCAGCAGCCCCAGACTAGGGGACACCGGGGAGCTGTTTTTT
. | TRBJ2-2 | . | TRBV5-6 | CASSSWALIHAGELFF | TGTGCCAGCAGCTCCTGGGCCCTGATTCACGCCGGGGAGCTGTTTTTT
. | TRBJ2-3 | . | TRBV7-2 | CASSLEMDTHQYF | TGTGCCAGCAGCCTTGAAATGGACACTCACCAGTATTTT